A single sample is the source of the 25 T cell receptor beta chains below, sequenced in a study of OX40 agonist ivuxolimab in advanced cancers. Sequencing was performed with immunoSEQ multiplex PCR; in TCRdb, only in-frame clones are kept and a portion is missing. The profile shows about 46,000 clones, just over 85% of them singletons. The sample in question was CD4+ or CD8+ T cells sorted from blood, obtained in a trial of the OX40 agonist ivuxolimab. The receptors derive from an adult with an advanced solid tumor such as melanoma, head and neck, liver or kidney cancer.

The chain links TRBV29-1 to TRBJ2-1; TRBD1 might be the D (6 bases). Looked up from germline, CDR1 is SQVTM and CDR2 is ANQGSEA. V lost 1 base to trimming and J lost 7 bases, with 20 bases between them. The CDR3 runs 16 residues. Here the CDR3 DNA reads TGCAGCGTTGAAGGTGCGAGGGCAGGGGTGTATAATGAGCAGTTCTTC. Amino acid sequence: CSVEGARAGVYNEQFF.

The genes are TRBV13 and TRBJ1-2; maybe TRBD1 (5 bases). CDR1 is PRHDT and CDR2 is FYEKMQ in the germline V gene (reference sequence). V dropped 4 bases and J dropped 4 bases, with 7 bases sitting between them. CDR3 length equals 12 residues. The CDR3 DNA is TGTGCCAGCAGCTCGACAGTCTATGGCTACACCTTC. Protein: CASSSTVYGYTF.

This clone appeared once. The CDR3 protein is CASSLRLGANTEAFF. For the CDR3, the DNA is TGCGCCAGCAGCTTGCGTTTAGGGGCGAACACTGAAGCTTTCTTT. J is TRBJ1-1 and V is TRBV5-1, with D possibly being TRBD1 (5 bases). Between the trimmed V and J ends, which lost 1 base and 1 base, there was a span of 11 bases. The length of the CDR3 is 15 residues. Germline values: CDR1 SGHRS, CDR2 YFSETQ.

The chain links TRBV30 to TRBJ1-2; D remains unclear. CDR1 and CDR2 (germline): GTSNPN, SVGIG (reference sequence). This CDR3 has 15 amino acids. Trimming removed 4 bases at V and 0 bases at J, with 15 bases between. The CDR3 coding sequence is TGTGCCTGGAATACTTTACCTAATTCTAACTATGGCTACACCTTC. Amino acids: CAWNTLPNSNYGYTF.

The chain recombines TRBV28 with TRBJ1-4, with D possibly being TRBD1 (5 bases). The CDR3 runs 14 residues. V was cut by 2 bases and J by 5 bases, with 9 bases left in between. Looked up from germline, CDR1 is MDHEN and CDR2 is SYDVKM. For the CDR3, the DNA is TGTGCCAGCAGTTTAGGGGGGGTGAATGAAAAACTGTTTTTT. Translated, it gives CASSLGGVNEKLFF. The full variable domain, in which reference TRBV28 and TRBJ1-4 provide the parts outside the CDR3, is DVKVTQSSRYLVKRTGEKVFLECVQDMDHENMFWYRQDPGLGLRLIYFSYDVKMKEKGDIPEGYSVSREKKERFSLILESASTNQTSMYLCASSLGGVNEKLFFGSGTQLSVL.

The rearrangement joins TRBV28 to TRBJ2-5; TRBD2 aligns across 12 bases. Trimming took 6 bases from V and 5 from J; bases not matched to a gene: 7. The germline CDR1 and CDR2 sequences are MDHEN and SYDVKM. The CDR3 is 15 amino acids. CDR3 sequence reads: CASSLAGGSGETQYF. The CDR3, as DNA: TGTGCCAGCAGCCTAGCGGGAGGGTCGGGGGAGACCCAGTACTTC.

The V gene is TRBV5-1, the J gene TRBJ2-4, with 11 bases aligning to TRBD1. The junction had 14 bases not matched to a gene; V was cut back by 3 bases and J by 15 bases. The CDR3 has 15 amino acids. Germline assignment: CDR1 SGHRS and CDR2 YFSETQ. For the CDR3, the DNA is TGCGCCAGCAGCTGGACCGGGACAGGGGGAAGGGTTCTGTACTTC. Protein: CASSWTGTGGRVLYF.

The chain employs TRBV5-1 and TRBJ2-2; the D gene is possibly TRBD2 (5 bases). The CDR3 totals 14 residues. CDR1 is SGHRS, CDR2 YFSETQ, per germline. Deletions cut 4 bases from V and 7 bases from J, with 14 bases between. CDR3 nucleotides: TGCGCCAGCAGCCCCGGGATGGTTGGCGGGGAGCTGTTTTTT. Amino acids: CASSPGMVGGELFF.

V gene TRBV6-5 combines with J gene TRBJ2-7, with 12 nucleotides matching TRBD1. V lost 6 bases and J lost 7; bases outside the gene matches: 7. Germline values: CDR1 MNHEY, CDR2 SVGAGI. The CDR3 totals 14 residues. The CDR3 sequence: CASSPGTGGWEQYF. The CDR3 DNA reads TGTGCCAGCAGCCCCGGGACAGGGGGCTGGGAGCAGTACTTC.

The table lists this clone with a count of one. The V call is TRBV7-3, the J call TRBJ2-5; TRBD1 might be the D (5 bases). The V end was cut by 2 bases, the J end by 1 base, with 11 bases between. The length of the CDR3 is 15 residues. Germline V gene data show CDR1 as SGHTA and CDR2 as FQGTGA. CDR3: CASSLEGQGQETQYF. The CDR3 DNA is TGTGCCAGCAGCTTAGAAGGGCAGGGCCAAGAGACCCAGTACTTC.

The chain recombines TRBV28 with TRBJ1-2, with D tentatively TRBD1 (5 bases). This CDR3 is built from 12 residues. Trimming stripped 1 base from V and 8 bases from J, with 8 bases between. Germline-derived CDR1 and CDR2 are MDHEN and SYDVKM. The CDR3 DNA sequence: TGTGCCAGCAGTTTATATAGGGGAGGCTACACCTTC. This codes for CASSLYRGGYTF.

The table lists this clone with many counts. This rearrangement joins TRBV29-1 to TRBJ2-7; TRBD1 matches at 7 bases. CDR1 and CDR2 from the germline V gene are SQVTM and ANQGSEA. CDR3 length: 11 amino acids. CDR3: CSFQRGQEQYF. In nucleotides, the CDR3 is TGCAGTTTTCAGAGGGGGCAAGAGCAGTACTTC.

This chain joins TRBV4-3 and TRBJ2-1; TRBD2 matches at 9 bases. The V and J ends lost 0 bases and 4 bases, in that order; junction bases with no gene match: 4. This CDR3 spans 16 amino acids. The V gene's germline CDR1 is LGHNA and CDR2 YSLEER. DNA of the CDR3: TGCGCCAGCAGCCAAGATCCGCTAGCGGGGTACAATGAGCAGTTCTTC. This codes for CASSQDPLAGYNEQFF.

V is TRBV18 and J is TRBJ2-1, with 8 bases aligning to TRBD1. From germline, CDR1 is KGHSH and CDR2 LQKENI. V was clipped by 5 bases and J by 8 bases; unmatched bases: 14. The CDR3 runs 16 residues. CDR3 in amino acids: CASSRQGSIFGDEQFF. CDR3 nucleotides: TGTGCCAGCTCAAGACAGGGGTCTATTTTTGGGGATGAGCAGTTCTTC.

The rearrangement links TRBV7-6 to TRBJ2-6; D is undetermined. The CDR3 has 17 residues. The V end was cut by 0 bases, the J end by 0 bases, with 9 bases between. Germline V gene sequence: CDR1 SGHVS, CDR2 FNYEAQ. The DNA of the CDR3 is TGTGCCAGCAGCTTAGCGACAACGATCTCTGGGGCCAACGTCCTGACTTTC. Protein product: CASSLATTISGANVLTF.

The sample holds one count of this clone. The chain recombines TRBV7-8 with TRBJ1-2, with no clear D. This CDR3 is 13 amino acids long. CDR1 and CDR2 from the germline V gene are SGHVS and FQNEAQ. The V gene lost 1 base and the J gene lost 8 bases, with 11 bases spanning the gap. CDR3 DNA: TGTGCCAGCAGCTTAGGAGAGGGAAGGGGCTACACCTTC. This sequence encodes CASSLGEGRGYTF. Drawing the rest from reference TRBV7-8 and TRBJ1-2, the complete variable domain is GAGVSQSPRYKVAKRGQDVALRCDPISGHVSLFWYQQALGQGPEFLTYFQNEAQLDKSGLPSDRFFAERPEGSVSTLKIQRTQQEDSAVYLCASSLGEGRGYTFGSGTRLTVV.

The genes are TRBV18 and TRBJ2-7; TRBD2 matches at 11 bases. The CDR3 is 15 residues long. CDR1 and CDR2 from the germline V gene are KGHSH and LQKENI. Trimming cost V 1 base and J 6 bases; bases outside gene matches: 5. Here the CDR3 reads CASSPLALAGGEQYF. For the CDR3, the DNA is TGTGCCAGCTCACCACTAGCTCTAGCGGGAGGCGAGCAGTACTTC.

The CDR3 bases are TGTGCCAGTAGTATTTGGGGGGGTGAAGCTTTCTTT. Residues: CASSIWGGEAFF. This chain uses TRBV19 with TRBJ1-1, with D tentatively TRBD1 (5 bases). The CDR3 runs to 12 residues. Trimming shortened V by 3 bases and J by 7 bases, and 9 bases separated the two germline ends. Germline CDR1 is LNHDA and CDR2 is SQIVND (reference sequence).

The CDR3 region has the DNA TGTGCCAGCAGGGCGGGGGTCTACGAGCAGTACTTC. It yields the protein CASRAGVYEQYF. The genes are TRBV6-1 and TRBJ2-7, with 7 bases that match TRBD2. The germline V gene encodes CDR1 MNHNS and CDR2 SASEGT. Germline trimming cut 6 bases from V and 3 bases from J; bases unmatched to any gene: 2. The CDR3 consists of 12 residues.

The V call is TRBV18, the J call TRBJ1-4; maybe TRBD1 (5 bases). This CDR3 region has 15 residues. V was trimmed by 2 bases and J by 4 bases, leaving 11 bases between them. Looked up from germline, CDR1 is KGHSH and CDR2 is LQKENI. DNA for the CDR3: TGTGCCAGCTCACCAGGGGCAGCGGATAATGAAAAACTGTTTTTT. This gives the protein CASSPGAADNEKLFF.

The chain combines TRBV7-9 with TRBJ2-2; D gene unclear. Trimming took off 2 bases at V and 2 bases at J, with 6 bases between the two ends. Germline V lookup: CDR1 SEHNR, CDR2 FQNEAQ (reference sequence). This CDR3 comprises 14 residues. CDR3 sequence: CASSLIPNTGELFF. The CDR3 region has the DNA TGTGCCAGCAGCTTAATCCCTAACACCGGGGAGCTGTTTTTT.

The V and J genes are TRBV27 and TRBJ2-7, with D unresolved. This CDR3 comprises 14 residues. V dropped 4 bases and J dropped 2 bases, with 12 bases sitting between them. CDR1 and CDR2 from the germline V gene are MNHEY and SMNVEV (reference sequence). CDR3 sequence reads: CASSYGGSTYEQYF. The CDR3 DNA follows: TGTGCCAGCAGTTACGGTGGCAGCACCTACGAGCAGTACTTC.

The chain couples TRBV7-2 to TRBJ1-1, with 8 bases aligning to TRBD1. The CDR3 sequence is 16 residues long. V lost 1 base, J lost 11 bases, and 15 bases stayed unmatched. Germline V gene data show CDR1 as SGHTA and CDR2 as FQGNSA. CDR3 region: CASSLGGTGPNLEAFF. CDR3 nucleotides: TGTGCCAGCAGCTTAGGGGGGACAGGCCCGAACCTCGAGGCTTTCTTT.

The gene calls are TRBV7-3 and TRBJ2-3; D is undetermined. Per the germline V gene, CDR1 is SGHTA and CDR2 is FQGTGA. This CDR3 spans 14 amino acids. Trimming cost V 4 bases and J 4 bases, with 12 bases left between them. The CDR3 DNA reads TGTGCCAGCAGCTCCACAGAGTCGCCAGATACGCAGTATTTT. It specifies CASSSTESPDTQYF.

This rearrangement joins TRBV4-1 to TRBJ2-3; TRBD1 is a possible D gene (6 bases). This CDR3 spans 15 amino acids. The V gene lost 4 bases and the J gene lost 2 bases, with 13 bases spanning the gap. The germline V gene encodes CDR1 MGHRA and CDR2 YSYEKL. The CDR3 here is CASSPGDRHTDTQYF. The CDR3 nucleotides are TGCGCCAGCAGCCCCGGAGACAGGCACACAGATACGCAGTATTTT.